The following is a T cell receptor beta chain sequence with its context. The CDR3 spans 14 residues. Trimming cost V 4 bases and J 5 bases; bases outside gene matches: 5. Germline V gene data show CDR1 as SGHTA and CDR2 as FQGNSA. This sample is part of a study of blood T cell repertoires in COVID-19. Across the whole study: Whether acute or convalescent, the COVID-19 samples came from the United States, Italy and Spain. PBMCs, B-cell-depleted T cells, or T cells provided the cDNA or gDNA that made up the material.

Authors' methods: Estimates of nucleated cell counts were drawn from the amplification of reference gene primers. Generated by immunoSEQ multiplex PCR, the TCRdb table keeps only in-frame clones and is missing some. The DNA was the basis for D and trimming; V, J and clone size are from that table. The sample has over 200,000 clones, approximately 84% seen once. The sequence derives from a man in his forties or fifties with active or convalescent COVID-19. Material for sequencing was peripheral blood. The chain joins TRBV7-2 to TRBJ1-5; 7 nucleotides line up with TRBD1. CDR3 DNA: TGTGCCAGCAGCTCCCGACAGGGCGATCAGCCCCAGCATTTT. Protein sequence: CASSSRQGDQPQHF.